The 11 T cell receptor beta chains in this list originate from one sample, sequenced in a study of monozygotic twins with inflammatory bowel disease. TCRdb reprocessed the 5' RACE reads and reports one entry per CDR3 protein, with no DNA. The table for this sample gives 150,000 to 200,000 distinct CDR3 sequences. Sequencing input: blood. These receptors all come from a human donor with ulcerative colitis or Crohn's disease, or a healthy co-twin of an affected twin (not recorded which).

J is TRBJ1-2 and V is TRBV28; lacking DNA, the TRBD1 call made by TCRdb goes unchecked. Germline CDR1 reads MDHEN; CDR2 reads SYDVKM. The CDR3 runs 14 residues. The CDR3 region is CASSGTGIFYGYTF.

The rearrangement joins TRBV25-1 to TRBJ2-3; checking the TCRdb D call of TRBD1 is not possible without DNA. This CDR3 has 15 amino acids. Per germline, CDR1 MGHDK and CDR2 SYGVNS. The CDR3 is CASGGRGSRTDTQYF.

This chain connects TRBV21-1 to TRBJ2-7; TCRdb calls TRBD1, which cannot be checked without DNA. TRBV21-1 is a listed pseudogene. The CDR3 extends over 14 amino acids. The CDR3 sequence: CASSLDRLTYEQYF.

The gene calls are TRBV5-1 and TRBJ1-3. The CDR3 length is 14 residues. Germline V lookup: CDR1 SGHRS, CDR2 YFSETQ. The CDR3 here is CASSFTDKGNTIYF.

The CDR3 loop is CASSLIMGDPNTGELFF. This chain uses TRBV5-1 with TRBJ2-2; TCRdb indicates TRBD2, and absent DNA this call remains unverified. Germline V gene sequence: CDR1 SGHRS, CDR2 YFSETQ. The CDR3 consists of 17 residues.

The gene calls are TRBV10-2 and TRBJ2-7; TCRdb proposes TRBD1, but this gene call is untestable without DNA. Germline CDR1 WSHSY, CDR2 SAAADI. The CDR3 runs to 14 residues. The CDR3 reads CASSEGGDSYEQYF.

The rearrangement uses TRBV5-1 and TRBJ2-7. Germline loops: CDR1 SGHRS, CDR2 YFSETQ. CDR3 length: 14 amino acids. CDR3 residues: CASSFSRNSYEQYF.

The V gene is TRBV6-1, the J gene TRBJ2-7; TCRdb outputs TRBD2, but without DNA this stays unchecked. Germline V lookup: CDR1 MNHNS, CDR2 SASEGT. The CDR3 extends over 14 amino acids. The CDR3 protein is CASRPRLAGDEQYF.

The chain employs TRBV5-1 and TRBJ2-1; without DNA, the TCRdb call of TRBD1 cannot be checked. The CDR3 has 15 amino acids. The germline gives CDR1 SGHRS, CDR2 YFSETQ. This CDR3 reads CASSFRGDGVNEQFF. The whole variable domain, remainder taken from reference TRBV5-1 and TRBJ2-1, is KAGVTQTPRYLIKTRGQQVTLSCSPISGHRSVSWYQQTPGQGLQFLFEYFSETQRNKGNFPGRFSGRQFSNSRSEMNVSTLELGDSALYLCASSFRGDGVNEQFFGPGTRLTVL.

The chain links TRBV27 to TRBJ2-3; the D call from TCRdb, TRBD1, cannot be confirmed without DNA. In germline, CDR1 is MNHEY, CDR2 SMNVEV (reference sequence). CDR3 length: 15 amino acids. CDR3 region: CASSLRGSSTDTQYF.

V and J are TRBV4-2 and TRBJ2-7; the TCRdb D gene call, TRBD2, has no DNA to confirm it. In germline, CDR1 is LGHNA, CDR2 YNFKEQ. CDR3 length: 16 amino acids. CDR3 sequence: CASSQEGQESSYEQYF.